These T cell receptor beta chains were read from a single sample in a study of T cell responses to AZD1222 COVID-19 vaccine. TCRdb's table, derived via immunoSEQ multiplex PCR, lists solely in-frame clones and lacks some. Here the sample spans around 160,000 clones, 75% to 85% being singletons. The sequencing here drew on peripheral blood, taken on day 0 of MenACWY control vaccination. All receptors derive from an adult in good health. CDR3s leave out the opening cysteine and the closing phenylalanine or tryptophan.

j_gene: TRBJ1-6; v_gene: TRBV5-1; CDR3aa: ASSSGTGDSPLH
j_gene: TRBJ1-2; v_gene: TRBV3-1/TRBV3-2; CDR3aa: ASSQSITPRDGYT
j_gene: TRBJ1-2; v_gene: TRBV7-3; CDR3aa: ASSQGPNYGYT
j_gene: TRBJ1-1; v_gene: TRBV28; CDR3aa: ASRGGTMNTEAF
j_gene: TRBJ2-3; v_gene: TRBV3-1/TRBV3-2; CDR3aa: ASSQDLAGTGSTDTQY
j_gene: TRBJ2-2; v_gene: TRBV3-1/TRBV3-2; CDR3aa: ASSQGAGPTGELF
j_gene: TRBJ2-5; v_gene: TRBV27; CDR3aa: ASSLGWWETQY
j_gene: TRBJ1-2; v_gene: TRBV5-4; CDR3aa: ASSLGGNYGYT
j_gene: TRBJ1-1; v_gene: TRBV29-1; CDR3aa: SAYGTGYMNTEAF
j_gene: TRBJ1-2; v_gene: TRBV29-1; CDR3aa: SVPTGNYGYT
j_gene: TRBJ1-6; v_gene: TRBV6-6; CDR3aa: ASSRSTGLVSPLH